The next 30 T cell receptor beta chains were all read from a single sample in a study of blood T cell repertoires in COVID-19. Profiling relied on immunoSEQ multiplex PCR, and the TCRdb table lists in-frame clones only, not all of them. The profile shows a few hundred thousand clones, around nine tenths of them singletons. The sample comprised PBMCs or T cells enriched from blood (not recorded which). All receptors come from a woman aged 60-75 years in a cohort exposed to, infected with or recovered from COVID-19 (not recorded which).

CDR3 residues: CASSSTGGSSYEQYF. The CDR3 DNA sequence: TGTGCCAGTAGTTCAACAGGGGGAAGCTCCTACGAGCAGTACTTC. The rearrangement links TRBV19 to TRBJ2-7; 8 bases line up with TRBD1. V lost 5 bases to trimming and J lost 0 bases; unmatched junction nucleotides: 6. The CDR3 is 15 amino acids. CDR1 is LNHDA and CDR2 is SQIVND in the germline V gene (reference sequence).

The V and J genes are TRBV5-1 and TRBJ2-1; 14 nucleotides align to TRBD2. The CDR3 spans 17 residues. Germline assignment: CDR1 SGHRS and CDR2 YFSETQ. Trimming took 2 bases from V and 1 from J; bases not matched to a gene: 2. The CDR3 is CASSFGLAGGSYNEQFF. Written as DNA, the CDR3 is TGCGCCAGCAGCTTCGGACTAGCGGGAGGTTCCTACAATGAGCAGTTCTTC. The full variable domain, rest sourced from reference TRBV5-1 and TRBJ2-1, is KAGVTQTPRYLIKTRGQQVTLSCSPISGHRSVSWYQQTPGQGLQFLFEYFSETQRNKGNFPGRFSGRQFSNSRSEMNVSTLELGDSALYLCASSFGLAGGSYNEQFFGPGTRLTVL.

J is TRBJ2-5 and V is TRBV29-1; 9 bases match TRBD1. V lost 6 bases, J lost 5 bases, and 4 bases stayed unmatched. Germline V lookup: CDR1 SQVTM, CDR2 ANQGSEA. This CDR3 contains 12 residues. DNA of the CDR3: TGCAGCGTCGTAACAGGGGGCGAGACCCAGTACTTC. It translates to CSVVTGGETQYF.

This clone has more than one count but fewer than ten. V gene TRBV10-2 combines with J gene TRBJ2-5, with D maybe TRBD2 (6 bases). From germline, CDR1 is WSHSY and CDR2 SAAADI. Trimming removed 7 bases at V and 5 bases at J, with 20 bases between. The CDR3 loop spans 15 amino acids. The CDR3 DNA sequence: TGCGCCAGCAAGGGGTTCGGGCTAGCGAGGGAGACCCAGTACTTC. The encoded protein is CASKGFGLARETQYF.

Only one count was recorded for this clone. The genes are TRBV7-3 and TRBJ2-3; 10 positions agree with TRBD2. Germline loops: CDR1 SGHTA, CDR2 FQGTGA. The CDR3 is 14 amino acids. V dropped 2 bases and J dropped 6; count of bases not matched to a gene: 2. Written as DNA, the CDR3 is TGTGCCAGCAGCTTAGGACTAGCGGTCGATACGCAGTATTTT. Protein: CASSLGLAVDTQYF.

V usage is TRBV29-1 and J usage is TRBJ2-6; possible D gene TRBD2, 5 bases. With 7 bases removed from V and 2 bases from J, the gap between germline ends came to 9 bases. Germline V gene sequence: CDR1 SQVTM, CDR2 ANQGSEA. The CDR3 has 13 residues. The CDR3 DNA sequence: TGCAGCGGCAAGACTACTGGGGCCAACGTCCTGACTTTC. Its protein is CSGKTTGANVLTF.

V is TRBV30 and J is TRBJ1-3; 8 bases are a match to TRBD1. In germline, CDR1 is GTSNPN, CDR2 SVGIG (reference sequence). The CDR3 length is 14 residues. Unmatched junction bases numbered 6, after V lost 8 bases and J lost 0 bases. The CDR3 is CAGGDRHSGNTIYF. In nucleotides, the CDR3 is TGTGCCGGTGGGGACAGGCACTCTGGAAACACCATATATTTT.

The chain couples TRBV15 to TRBJ2-1, with TRBD2 matching over 14 bases. Losses at the gene ends were 1 base for V and 8 bases for J; bases not matched to a gene: 4. From germline, CDR1 is LNHNV and CDR2 YYDKDF (reference sequence). This CDR3 is 16 amino acids long. The CDR3 sequence is CATSRVGTSGSYEQFF. CDR3 bases: TGTGCCACCAGCAGAGTCGGGACTAGCGGGAGCTATGAGCAGTTCTTC.

This clone is a singleton in its sample. The gene calls are TRBV19 and TRBJ2-5; TRBD2 matches 10 bases. J gave up 4 bases and V 2 bases, and 4 bases lay outside the gene matches. The CDR3 extends over 15 amino acids. Germline V lookup: CDR1 LNHDA, CDR2 SQIVND (reference sequence). The CDR3 DNA sequence: TGTGCCAGTAGTATAAGGGCTAGCGGGAGAGAGACCCAGTACTTC. This sequence encodes CASSIRASGRETQYF. The whole variable domain, remainder taken from reference TRBV19 and TRBJ2-5, is DGGITQSPKYLFRKEGQNVTLSCEQNLNHDAMYWYRQDPGQGLRLIYYSQIVNDFQKGDIAEGYSVSREKKESFPLTVTSAQKNPTAFYLCASSIRASGRETQYFGPGTRLLVL.

Of note for this clone: The sample holds other DNA sequences that translate to the same CDR3. CDR3 region: CASSLRTPYGYTF. CDR3 bases: TGTGCCAGCAGCTTGAGGACTCCCTATGGCTACACCTTC. The rearrangement links TRBV5-6 to TRBJ1-2; D is uncertain. V dropped 1 base and J dropped 4 bases, with 8 bases sitting between them. CDR1 is SGHDT, CDR2 YYEEEE, per germline. The CDR3 covers 13 residues.

In DNA form, the CDR3 reads TGTGCCAGCAGCTTACAGGGTGGGAGCAATCAGCCCCAGCATTTT. It is translated as CASSLQGGSNQPQHF. The chain carries TRBV7-9 and TRBJ1-5, with a weak D call TRBD1 (5 bases). V was clipped by 2 bases and J by 1 base, with 9 bases between them. Germline-derived CDR1 and CDR2 are SEHNR and FQNEAQ (reference sequence). The CDR3 is made up of 15 amino acids. Using reference TRBV7-9 and TRBJ1-5 for the parts outside the CDR3, the full variable domain is DTGVSQNPRHKITKRGQNVTFRCDPISEHNRLYWYRQTLGQGPEFLTYFQNEAQLEKSRLLSDRFSAERPKGSFSTLEIQRTEQGDSAMYLCASSLQGGSNQPQHFGDGTRLSIL.

This chain joins TRBV18 and TRBJ2-7; TRBD2 agrees at 9 bases. This CDR3 has 16 residues. Trimming removed 2 bases from V and 7 bases from J; junction bases left unmatched: 12. Germline lookup yields CDR1 KGHSH and CDR2 LQKENI. The CDR3 nucleotides read TGTGCCAGCTCACCAGGCGGGGCGGGAGGGGCCCGAGAGCAGTACTTC. Its protein product is CASSPGGAGGAREQYF.

V and J are TRBV3-1 (or the pseudogene TRBV3-2) and TRBJ1-6; a possible D gene is TRBD1 (5 bases). V lost 5 bases and J lost 9, with 14 bases in between. Germline V gene data show CDR1 as LGHDT and CDR2 as YNNKEL (reference sequence). CDR3 length equals 14 residues. The CDR3: CASSLAGVGSPLHF. The CDR3 nucleotides read TGTGCCAGCAGCTTGGCGGGGGTTGGTTCACCCCTCCACTTT.

The chain joins TRBV27 to TRBJ2-7, with TRBD1 identical over 7 bases. Trimming took 9 bases from V and 7 from J; bases not matched to a gene: 21. Per germline, CDR1 MNHEY and CDR2 SMNVEV (reference sequence). CDR3 length equals 16 residues. The CDR3: CASSDRDPHYYEEQYF. CDR3 coding DNA: TGTGCCAGTAGCGACAGGGACCCCCACTACTACGAAGAGCAGTACTTC.

The chain has TRBV3-1 (or the pseudogene TRBV3-2) and TRBJ2-7, with TRBD2 matching over 7 bases. Germline values: CDR1 LGHDT, CDR2 YNNKEL (reference sequence). J lost 4 bases, V lost 4 bases, and 4 bases had no gene match. The CDR3 runs to 13 residues. CDR3 in DNA: TGTGCCAGCAGCCGTCACGGGGGGTACGAGCAGTACTTC. Translated: CASSRHGGYEQYF.

The genes are TRBV11-2 and TRBJ1-3; tentatively, D is TRBD1 (5 bases). V was trimmed by 4 bases and J by 0 bases, leaving 13 bases between them. This CDR3 region has 16 residues. The germline gives CDR1 SGHAT, CDR2 FQNNGV. CDR3: CASSSTGSGSGNTIYF. CDR3 nucleotides: TGTGCCAGCAGCTCAACAGGTTCGGGCTCTGGAAACACCATATATTTT.

In regard to this clone: An end of the junction differs from the germline gene, which may be a read error. The chain employs TRBV7-3 and TRBJ2-1; D is unresolved. CDR1 is SGHTA, CDR2 FQGTGA, per germline. CDR3 length: 12 amino acids. The CDR3 nucleotides read TGTGCCAGCAGCTTAACCTATAATGAGCAGTTCTTC. Translating gives CASSLTYNEQFF.

In its sample, this clone was seen a few times. The junction does not match germline at one end; this may be a read error. The chain couples TRBV10-3 to TRBJ1-1; 7 bases fit TRBD1. Germline V CDR1 and CDR2: ENHRY, SYGVKD. There are 11 residues in the CDR3. The CDR3 protein is CAITTTGTPTF. The CDR3 bases are TGTGCCATCACGACGACAGGGACACCTACGTTT.

This clone was found a few times. V gene TRBV6-5 combines with J gene TRBJ1-6; 7 positions match TRBD1. J lost 5 bases, V lost 2 bases, and 3 bases had no gene match. The germline V gene has CDR1 MNHEY and CDR2 SVGAGI. The CDR3 is 15 amino acids. CDR3 nucleotide sequence: TGTGCCAGCAGTTACGAGACAGGGCATAATTCACCCCTCCACTTT. This sequence encodes CASSYETGHNSPLHF.

J is TRBJ1-1 and V is TRBV4-2; no clear D. This CDR3 comprises 12 residues. Germline V gene sequence: CDR1 LGHNA, CDR2 YNFKEQ. Trimming stripped 0 bases from V and 14 bases from J, with 13 bases between. CDR3 residues: CASSQDGPTRFF. In nucleotides, the CDR3 is TGTGCCAGCAGCCAAGATGGGCCAACCCGATTCTTT.

The CDR3 DNA sequence: TGTGCCAGCAGTCCAACGAGACTAGCGGGAGCCCCAAATGAGCAGTTCTTC. It translates to CASSPTRLAGAPNEQFF. The chain has TRBV2 and TRBJ2-1; TRBD2 matches at 12 bases. This CDR3 has 17 residues. Germline CDR1 SNHLY, CDR2 FYNNEI. The V segment lost 5 bases and the J segment 7 bases; nucleotides outside the gene matches: 12.

This sequence joins TRBV5-5 and TRBJ2-7; no reliable D call. Trimming removed 0 bases at V and 0 bases at J, with 7 bases between. This CDR3 has 14 amino acids. CDR1 and CDR2 (germline): SGHKS, YYEKEE (reference sequence). The CDR3 here is CASSLGHHSYEQYF. The CDR3 DNA reads as TGTGCCAGCAGCTTGGGACACCACTCCTACGAGCAGTACTTC.

V usage is TRBV6-6 and J usage is TRBJ1-4; D unresolved. The CDR3 consists of 16 residues. Per germline, CDR1 MNHNY and CDR2 SVGAGI (reference sequence). V lost 6 bases and J lost 0, with 14 bases in between. The CDR3 nucleotides are TGTGCCAGCAGGCGATCCGAAACAACAACTAATGAAAAACTGTTTTTT. The encoded protein is CASRRSETTTNEKLFF.

V gene TRBV1 combines with J gene TRBJ2-7; the DNA was not compared with TRBD2, the D call given in the table. TRBV1 is shown as a pseudogene. CDR3 length: 18 amino acids. The CDR3 sequence is CTSSHGIMTSGSSYEQYF. The CDR3 nucleotides are TGCACCAGCAGCCATGGTATTATGACTAGCGGGAGCTCCTACGAGCAGTACTTC.

The chain has TRBV18 and TRBJ1-4; D remains unclear. Between the trimmed V and J ends, which lost 3 bases and 7 bases, there was a span of 15 bases. The CDR3 is 15 amino acids. Germline CDR1 is KGHSH and CDR2 is LQKENI. DNA of the CDR3: TGTGCCAGCTCACCCCGGTCCGACGCGGGTGAAAAACTGTTTTTT. Translated, it gives CASSPRSDAGEKLFF.

V usage is TRBV20-1 and J usage is TRBJ2-7; 9 bases are shared with TRBD1. J lost 3 bases, V lost 6 bases, and 18 bases had no gene match. The germline gives CDR1 DFQATT, CDR2 SNEGSKA (reference sequence). The CDR3 covers 17 residues. CDR3 nucleotides: TGCAGTGCCAGTACCGGGACAGGGCTTAAAGGGATCTACGAGCAGTACTTC. The encoded protein is CSASTGTGLKGIYEQYF.

The gene calls are TRBV24-1 and TRBJ2-1; 8 positions agree with TRBD1. Trimming at V came to 1 base and at J to 12 bases, leaving 1 base not matched to a gene. Germline loops: CDR1 KGHDR, CDR2 SFDVKD. The CDR3 has 12 amino acids. CDR3 coding DNA: TGTGCCACCAGTGATTTACAGGGGGGGCAGTTCTTC. Translating gives CATSDLQGGQFF.

The chain employs TRBV19 and TRBJ1-1, with TRBD1 identical over 8 bases. The germline gives CDR1 LNHDA, CDR2 SQIVND (reference sequence). The CDR3 spans 10 residues. J gave up 12 bases and V 6 bases, and 3 bases lay outside the gene matches. CDR3: CASSGQGTFF. The CDR3 nucleotides are TGTGCCAGTAGCGGACAGGGTACTTTCTTT.

For this clone: The junction differs from germline at one of its ends, possibly a read error. The genes are TRBV7-9 and TRBJ2-7; 10 bases line up with TRBD2. The CDR3 loop spans 14 amino acids. Germline V gene lookup returns CDR1 SEHNR and CDR2 FQNEAQ (reference sequence). This CDR3 reads CASSIAGGTYEQYF. CDR3 nucleotides: TGTGCCAGCAGCATAGCGGGAGGCACCTACGAGCAGTACTTC.

This clone was observed once. This chain uses TRBV20-1 with TRBJ2-7, with TRBD1 as a possible D gene (5 bases). Deletions cut 3 bases from V and 2 bases from J, with 8 bases between. Looked up from germline, CDR1 is DFQATT and CDR2 is SNEGSKA (reference sequence). There are 12 residues in the CDR3. The CDR3 DNA is TGCAGTGCTAGTCCCAGGGCCTACGAGCAGTACTTC. It yields the protein CSASPRAYEQYF.